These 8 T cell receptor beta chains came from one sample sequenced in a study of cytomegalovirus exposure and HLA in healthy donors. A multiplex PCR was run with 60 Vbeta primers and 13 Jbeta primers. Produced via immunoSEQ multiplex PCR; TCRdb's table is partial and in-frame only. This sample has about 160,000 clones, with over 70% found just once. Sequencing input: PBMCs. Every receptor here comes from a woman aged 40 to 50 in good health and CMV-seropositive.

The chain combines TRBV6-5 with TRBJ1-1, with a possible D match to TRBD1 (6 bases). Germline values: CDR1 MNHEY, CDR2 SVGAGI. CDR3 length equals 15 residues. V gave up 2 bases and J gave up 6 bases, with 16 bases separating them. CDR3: CASSYTGTTFAEAFF. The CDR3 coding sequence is TGTGCCAGCAGTTACACTGGGACAACCTTTGCTGAAGCTTTCTTT.

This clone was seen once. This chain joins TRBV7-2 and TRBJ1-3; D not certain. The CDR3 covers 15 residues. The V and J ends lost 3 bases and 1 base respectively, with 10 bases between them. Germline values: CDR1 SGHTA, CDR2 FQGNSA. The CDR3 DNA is TGTGCCAGCAGCTTCTTTCCCTCTTCTGGAAACACCATATATTTT. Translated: CASSFFPSSGNTIYF.

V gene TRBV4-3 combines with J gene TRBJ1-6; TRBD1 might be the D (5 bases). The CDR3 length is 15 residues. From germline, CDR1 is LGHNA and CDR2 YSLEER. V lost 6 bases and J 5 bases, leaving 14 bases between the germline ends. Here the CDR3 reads CASSQGPQDNSPLHF. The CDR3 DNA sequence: TGCGCCAGCAGTCAGGGTCCCCAGGATAATTCACCCCTCCACTTT.

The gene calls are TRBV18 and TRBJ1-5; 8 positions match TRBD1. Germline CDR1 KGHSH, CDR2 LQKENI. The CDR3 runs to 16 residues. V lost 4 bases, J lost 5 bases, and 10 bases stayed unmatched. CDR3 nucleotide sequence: TGTGCCAGCTCACAAGGACAGGGAGCCGCGGATCAGCCCCAGCATTTT. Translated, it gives CASSQGQGAADQPQHF. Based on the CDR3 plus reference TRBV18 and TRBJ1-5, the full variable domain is NAGVMQNPRHLVRRRGQEARLRCSPMKGHSHVYWYRQLPEEGLKFMVYLQKENIIDESGMPKERFSAEFPKEGPSILRIQQVVRGDSAAYFCASSQGQGAADQPQHFGDGTRLSIL.

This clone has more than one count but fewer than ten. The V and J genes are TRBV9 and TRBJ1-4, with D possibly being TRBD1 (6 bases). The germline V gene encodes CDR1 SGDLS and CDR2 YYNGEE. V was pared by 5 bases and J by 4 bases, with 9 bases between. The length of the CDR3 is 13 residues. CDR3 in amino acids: CASSRDNNEKLFF. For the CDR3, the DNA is TGTGCCAGCAGTAGGGACAATAATGAAAAACTGTTTTTT. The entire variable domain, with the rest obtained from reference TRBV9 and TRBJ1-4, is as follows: DSGVTQTPKHLITATGQRVTLRCSPRSGDLSVYWYQQSLDQGLQFLIQYYNGEERAKGNILERFSAQQFPDLHSELNLSSLELGDSALYFCASSRDNNEKLFFGSGTQLSVL.

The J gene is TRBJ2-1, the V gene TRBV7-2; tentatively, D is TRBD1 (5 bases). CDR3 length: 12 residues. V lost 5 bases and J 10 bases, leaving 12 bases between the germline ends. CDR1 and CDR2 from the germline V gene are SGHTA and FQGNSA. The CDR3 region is CASSLTGYEQFF. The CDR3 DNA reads TGTGCCAGCAGCCTTACAGGTTACGAGCAGTTCTTC.

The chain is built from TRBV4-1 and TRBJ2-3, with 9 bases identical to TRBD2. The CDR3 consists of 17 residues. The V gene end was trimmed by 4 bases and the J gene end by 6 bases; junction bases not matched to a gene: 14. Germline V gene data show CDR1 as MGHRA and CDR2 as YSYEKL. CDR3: CASSLAEAGGRADTQYF. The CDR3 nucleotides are TGCGCCAGCAGCCTAGCAGAGGCGGGGGGGCGCGCGGATACGCAGTATTTT.

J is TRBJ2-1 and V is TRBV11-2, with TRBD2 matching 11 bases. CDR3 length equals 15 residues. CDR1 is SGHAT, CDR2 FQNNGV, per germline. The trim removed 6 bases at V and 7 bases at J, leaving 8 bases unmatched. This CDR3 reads CASRKVAGGENEQFF. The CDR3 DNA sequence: TGTGCCAGCAGGAAAGTAGCGGGGGGGGAAAATGAGCAGTTCTTC.